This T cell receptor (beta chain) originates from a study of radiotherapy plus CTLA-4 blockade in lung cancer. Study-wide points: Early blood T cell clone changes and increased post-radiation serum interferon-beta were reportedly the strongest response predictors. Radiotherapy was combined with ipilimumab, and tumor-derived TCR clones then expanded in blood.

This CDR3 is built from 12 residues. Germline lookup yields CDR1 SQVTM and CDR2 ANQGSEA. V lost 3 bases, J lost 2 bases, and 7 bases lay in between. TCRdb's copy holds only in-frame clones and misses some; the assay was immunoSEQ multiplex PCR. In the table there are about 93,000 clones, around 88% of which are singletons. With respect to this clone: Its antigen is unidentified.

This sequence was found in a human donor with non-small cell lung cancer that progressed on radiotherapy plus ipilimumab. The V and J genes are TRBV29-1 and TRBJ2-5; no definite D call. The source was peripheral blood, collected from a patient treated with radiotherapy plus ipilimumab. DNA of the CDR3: TGCAGCGTTGAGGGGATACAAGAGACCCAGTACTTC. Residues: CSVEGIQETQYF.